One and the same sample provided the 24 T cell receptor beta chains below, sequenced in a study of shared T cell receptors in the human thymus. The data were produced by immunoSEQ multiplex PCR, yet TCRdb's version contains in-frame clones alone and is incomplete. The sample has 500,000 to 550,000 clones, more than 75% seen once. Another study also made use of these data, one on human thymus T cells.

Sequenced sample: thymocytes. The receptors stem from a boy younger than two with a congenital heart defect.

This sequence joins TRBV4-2 and TRBJ2-5; 7 nucleotides agree with TRBD2. From germline, CDR1 is LGHNA and CDR2 YNFKEQ. The CDR3 runs 17 residues. J was trimmed by 5 bases and V by 3 bases; bases with no gene match: 15. The CDR3 nucleotides are TGTGCCAGCAGCCAGGGACCCCCGGGGGAGGGAGGCGAGACCCAGTACTTC. This codes for CASSQGPPGEGGETQYF.

The rearrangement uses TRBV2 and TRBJ2-6; maybe TRBD2 (5 bases). This CDR3 contains 15 residues. The V gene's germline CDR1 is SNHLY and CDR2 FYNNEI. The V gene lost 3 bases and the J gene lost 2 bases, with 8 bases spanning the gap. The chain's CDR3 is CASSDGVPGANVLTF. The CDR3, as DNA: TGTGCCAGCAGTGACGGGGTCCCTGGGGCCAACGTCCTGACTTTC.

The chain is built from TRBV6-1 and TRBJ2-7, with D hard to call. V was clipped by 4 bases and J by 5 bases, with 6 bases between them. Germline V gives CDR1 MNHNS, CDR2 SASEGT. CDR3 length: 11 residues. In DNA, the CDR3 is TGTGCCAGCAGTGGTTGGCACGAGCAGTACTTC. This translates into CASSGWHEQYF.

The chain carries TRBV28 and TRBJ1-5; the match to TRBD1 covers 9 bases. Trimming cost V 6 bases and J 0 bases; bases outside gene matches: 6. CDR3 length equals 16 residues. The germline V gene encodes CDR1 MDHEN and CDR2 SYDVKM. CDR3 DNA sequence: TGTGCCAGCAGCCCCGACAGGGGGTATAGCAATCAGCCCCAGCATTTT. Translating gives CASSPDRGYSNQPQHF. Together with reference TRBV28 and TRBJ1-5, the CDR3 gives the full variable domain: DVKVTQSSRYLVKRTGEKVFLECVQDMDHENMFWYRQDPGLGLRLIYFSYDVKMKEKGDIPEGYSVSREKKERFSLILESASTNQTSMYLCASSPDRGYSNQPQHFGDGTRLSIL.

This sequence joins TRBV7-2 and TRBJ2-1; the match to TRBD1 covers 8 bases. The ends lost 5 bases at V and 5 bases at J; junction bases unmatched: 8. The CDR3 length is 15 residues. Germline assignment: CDR1 SGHTA and CDR2 FQGNSA. This CDR3 reads CASSRRQGWNNEQFF. In DNA, the CDR3 is TGTGCCAGCAGCCGCAGACAGGGGTGGAACAATGAGCAGTTCTTC.

The chain combines TRBV4-3 with TRBJ2-1, with 11 nucleotides matching TRBD2. The CDR3 length is 20 residues. V lost 2 bases and J lost 4; bases outside the gene matches: 16. CDR1 and CDR2 (germline): LGHNA, YSLEER. CDR3 bases: TGCGCCAGCAGCCAAACCCCGAGGGCTAGCGGGAGGTCGAATTACAATGAGCAGTTCTTC. Encoded protein: CASSQTPRASGRSNYNEQFF.

This clone came up once. The genes are TRBV4-1 and TRBJ2-3; no clear D gene. Per the germline V gene, CDR1 is MGHRA and CDR2 is YSYEKL. This CDR3 has 12 residues. V lost 6 bases and J lost 2, with 6 bases in between. CDR3 loop: CASRSPTDTQYF. CDR3 coding DNA: TGCGCCAGCAGAAGCCCCACAGATACGCAGTATTTT.

The rearrangement links TRBV4-3 to TRBJ2-3; TRBD2 might be the D (5 bases). V was shortened by 1 base and J by 6 bases, with 11 bases between the two germline ends. The V gene's germline CDR1 is LGHNA and CDR2 YSLEER. This CDR3 has 14 residues. Here the CDR3 reads CASSQGSASDTQYF. In nucleotides, the CDR3 is TGCGCCAGCAGCCAAGGGAGCGCTAGCGATACGCAGTATTTT.

This chain uses TRBV13 with TRBJ1-1; D is unresolved. Germline lookup yields CDR1 PRHDT and CDR2 FYEKMQ (reference sequence). The ends were cut back, 5 bases at V and 1 base at J, with 11 bases in the middle. There are 14 residues in the CDR3. The CDR3 reads CASSPPAGNTEAFF. The CDR3 bases are TGTGCCAGCAGCCCCCCGGCAGGGAACACTGAAGCTTTCTTT.

The CDR3 DNA sequence: TGTGCCAGCAGCCCCGACAGGGGAAGAAACACCATATATTTT. Its translation: CASSPDRGRNTIYF. V and J are TRBV5-4 and TRBJ1-3, with 8 bases fitting TRBD1. Looked up from germline, CDR1 is SGHNT and CDR2 is YYREEE (reference sequence). Trimming removed 4 bases from V and 5 bases from J; junction bases left unmatched: 5. The CDR3 loop spans 14 amino acids.

This chain uses TRBV29-1 with TRBJ2-2, with D possibly TRBD2 on 5 matching bases. The CDR3 extends over 13 amino acids. V was pared by 3 bases and J by 6 bases, with 11 bases between. Germline V gene data show CDR1 as SQVTM and CDR2 as ANQGSEA. CDR3 nucleotide sequence: TGCAGCGTTGAGGGTAGCGACGCCGGGGAGCTGTTTTTT. It encodes CSVEGSDAGELFF.

V is TRBV11-1 and J is TRBJ2-7; maybe TRBD1 (5 bases). With 4 bases removed from V and 0 bases from J, the gap between germline ends came to 13 bases. CDR3 size: 15 residues. Germline CDR1 SGHAT, CDR2 FQDESV (reference sequence). The CDR3 sequence is CASSSPGPFSYEQYF. The CDR3 nucleotides read TGTGCCAGCAGCTCCCCAGGGCCATTCTCCTACGAGCAGTACTTC.

This chain joins TRBV12-5 and TRBJ2-1, with 16 positions matching TRBD2. The germline CDR1 and CDR2 sequences are LGHNT and FRNRAP. The CDR3 length is 22 residues. V gave up 7 bases and J gave up 1 base; unmatched junction bases: 19. The CDR3 DNA follows: TGTGCTAGTGCCCTGGGTCCCGGGACTAGCGGGAGGGCCAATGAGTCCTACAATGAGCAGTTCTTC. Encoded protein: CASALGPGTSGRANESYNEQFF.

This chain joins TRBV5-4 and TRBJ2-1, with D tentatively TRBD2 (6 bases). This CDR3 is built from 15 residues. Germline CDR1 reads SGHNT; CDR2 reads YYREEE (reference sequence). Trimming shortened V by 0 bases and J by 4 bases, and 11 bases separated the two germline ends. The CDR3 region has the DNA TGTGCCAGCAGCTTGGTCGGGCGGGATTACAATGAGCAGTTCTTC. Protein product: CASSLVGRDYNEQFF.

The J gene is TRBJ2-1, the V gene TRBV5-6; no firm D call. Trimming took off 0 bases at V and 4 bases at J, with 2 bases between the two ends. CDR1 and CDR2 from the germline V gene are SGHDT and YYEEEE. This CDR3 is 12 amino acids long. CDR3 DNA sequence: TGTGCCAGCAGCTTGGTATACAATGAGCAGTTCTTC. It is translated as CASSLVYNEQFF.

The chain couples TRBV25-1 to TRBJ1-2, with 7 bases fitting TRBD1. Looked up from germline, CDR1 is MGHDK and CDR2 is SYGVNS. CDR3 length equals 16 residues. V lost 1 base and J lost 3; bases outside the gene matches: 8. DNA for the CDR3: TGTGCCAGCAGTGAATTCGAGGGGGCGCGGGACTATGGCTACACCTTC. Translation: CASSEFEGARDYGYTF.

The J gene is TRBJ1-3, the V gene TRBV7-9; D not certain. This CDR3 is built from 17 residues. The germline gives CDR1 SEHNR, CDR2 FQNEAQ (reference sequence). Trimming took 4 bases from V and 4 from J, leaving 20 bases between them. CDR3 loop: CASSSHSTSHPGNTIYF. Written as DNA, the CDR3 is TGTGCCAGCAGCTCTCATAGTACTTCCCACCCAGGAAACACCATATATTTT.

The genes are TRBV27 and TRBJ2-7, with 7 nucleotides matching TRBD2. The CDR3 spans 16 residues. With V trimmed by 1 base and J by 5 bases, 11 bases remained unmatched. Germline V gives CDR1 MNHEY, CDR2 SMNVEV (reference sequence). In DNA form, the CDR3 reads TGTGCCAGCAGTTTATGGCGGGGTGAGGGAGGGGACGAGCAGTACTTC. This sequence encodes CASSLWRGEGGDEQYF.

The DNA for the CDR3 is TGCGCCAGCAGCCAAGATTGGCGGGAAAAAGGAGTCGAGCAGTACTTC. Protein: CASSQDWREKGVEQYF. The chain recombines TRBV4-3 with TRBJ2-7; possibly TRBD2 for D (6 bases). This CDR3 comprises 16 residues. Deletions cut 0 bases from V and 6 bases from J, with 18 bases between. Germline lookup yields CDR1 LGHNA and CDR2 YSLEER.

The chain joins TRBV11-3 to TRBJ2-7, with TRBD1 matching 12 bases. The V and J ends lost 2 bases and 6 bases, in that order; junction bases with no gene match: 5. This CDR3 has 15 amino acids. The V gene's germline CDR1 is SGHNT and CDR2 YENEEA. The CDR3 protein is CASSLRDRGPPEQYF. Written as DNA, the CDR3 is TGTGCCAGCAGCTTAAGGGACAGGGGGCCTCCCGAGCAGTACTTC.

CDR3 sequence: CASSEAHRGGQPQHF. The CDR3 region has the DNA TGTGCCAGCAGTGAAGCGCACAGGGGGGGTCAGCCCCAGCATTTT. The chain couples TRBV2 to TRBJ1-5, with 8 bases lining up with TRBD1. The CDR3 covers 15 residues. Germline V gives CDR1 SNHLY, CDR2 FYNNEI. Losses at the gene ends were 0 bases for V and 6 bases for J; bases not matched to a gene: 4.

The V and J genes are TRBV6-6 and TRBJ2-1, with 9 positions matching TRBD2. Germline CDR1 and CDR2: MNHNY and SVGAGI (reference sequence). CDR3 length equals 15 residues. The V and J ends lost 6 bases and 3 bases, in that order; junction bases with no gene match: 6. In nucleotides, the CDR3 is TGTGCCAGCAGGGCGCGACTAGCGGTCTACAATGAGCAGTTCTTC. Translated, it gives CASRARLAVYNEQFF.

This chain links TRBV13 with TRBJ2-3; TRBD2 agrees at 12 bases. CDR1 is PRHDT and CDR2 is FYEKMQ in the germline V gene (reference sequence). The trim removed 5 bases at V and 2 bases at J, leaving 14 bases unmatched. This CDR3 comprises 19 residues. The CDR3, as DNA: TGTGCCAGCAGCGCCCAGCCGGGACTAGCGGGTTACATCACAGATACGCAGTATTTT. Protein sequence: CASSAQPGLAGYITDTQYF.

Comments on this clone: Other DNA variants within this sample encode the same CDR3. V usage is TRBV11-3 and J usage is TRBJ2-1; the D is unclear. The CDR3 has 13 amino acids. Germline CDR1 and CDR2: SGHNT and YENEEA. V was shortened by 1 base and J by 4 bases, with 5 bases between the two germline ends. The CDR3 spells CASSLGAYNEQFF. The CDR3 DNA is TGTGCCAGCAGCTTAGGGGCATACAATGAGCAGTTCTTC.